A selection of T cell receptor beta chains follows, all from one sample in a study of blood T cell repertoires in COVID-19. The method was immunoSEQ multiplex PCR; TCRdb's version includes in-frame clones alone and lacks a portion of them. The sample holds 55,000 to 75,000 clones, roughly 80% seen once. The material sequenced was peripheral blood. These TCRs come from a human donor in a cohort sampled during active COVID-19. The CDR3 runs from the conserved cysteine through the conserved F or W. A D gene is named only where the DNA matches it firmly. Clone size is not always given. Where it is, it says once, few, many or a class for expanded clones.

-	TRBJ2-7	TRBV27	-	TGTGCCAGCAGCCGAGGGGAGGCTGGCGAGCAGTACTTC	CASSRGEAGEQYF
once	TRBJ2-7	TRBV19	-	TGTGCCAGTAGTATACAGGGAATGGACGAGCAGTACTTC	CASSIQGMDEQYF
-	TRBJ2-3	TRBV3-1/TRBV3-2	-	TGTGCCAGCAGCCAAGTTGATCCAGTTACGCAGTATTTT	CASSQVDPVTQYF
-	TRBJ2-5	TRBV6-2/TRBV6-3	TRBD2	TGTGCCAGCAGTTACTCGTTGACTAGCGGGGCGCGCAGCCAAGAGACCCAGTACTTC	CASSYSLTSGARSQETQYF
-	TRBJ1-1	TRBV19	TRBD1	TGTGCCAGTAGTATAAGGAGGGGGCAGTCCATGAACACTGAAGCTTTCTTT	CASSIRRGQSMNTEAFF
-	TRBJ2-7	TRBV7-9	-	TGTGCCAGCAGCCTTCAGGGTCTCGACGAGCAGTACTTC	CASSLQGLDEQYF
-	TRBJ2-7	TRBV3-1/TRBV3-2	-	TGTGCCAGCAGCCAAGATCTCTACGAGCAGTACTTC	CASSQDLYEQYF
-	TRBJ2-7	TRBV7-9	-	TGTGCCAGCAGTACAAGCGGGCCCTACGAGCAGTACTTC	CASSTSGPYEQYF
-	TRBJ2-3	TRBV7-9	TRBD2	TGTGCCAGCAGCCCGCAGGGACTAGCCCATTGTTTT	CASSPQGLAHCF
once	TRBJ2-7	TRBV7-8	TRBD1	TGTGCCAGCGGGGGGACAGGGGGTTACGAGCAGTACTTC	CASGGTGGYEQYF
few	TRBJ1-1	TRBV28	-	TGTGCCAGCACCTTGGGGCAGGTAGCTTTCTTT	CASTLGQVAFF
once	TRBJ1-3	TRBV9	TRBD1	TGTGCCAGCAGCGTATCCCCGAGGGACAGGGGGCGCGGAAACACCATATATTTT	CASSVSPRDRGRGNTIYF
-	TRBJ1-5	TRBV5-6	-	TGTGCCAGCAGCTTGGCTTACGGAGCAGAGAATCAGCCCCAGCATTTT	CASSLAYGAENQPQHF
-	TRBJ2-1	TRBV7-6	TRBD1	TGTGCCAGCAGCTTCCGGACAGGCAATGAGCAGTTCTTC	CASSFRTGNEQFF
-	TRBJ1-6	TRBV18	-	TGTGCCAGCTCACCGGTGCCAGGGCGAGATTCACCCCTCCACTTT	CASSPVPGRDSPLHF
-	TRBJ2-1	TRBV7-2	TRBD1	TGTGCCAGCAGCTTTGACAGGGGGACCTACAATGAGCAGTTCTTC	CASSFDRGTYNEQFF
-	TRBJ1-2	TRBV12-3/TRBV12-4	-	TGTGCCAGCAGTTCTAATAACTATGGCTACACCTTC	CASSSNNYGYTF
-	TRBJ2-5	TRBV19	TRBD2	TGTGCCAGTAGTAGGGGACTAGCTCAAGAGACCCAGTACTTC	CASSRGLAQETQYF
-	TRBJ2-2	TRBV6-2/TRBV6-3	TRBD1	TGTGCCAGCAGCGACAGGGGCGGCGGGGAGCTGTTTTTT	CASSDRGGGELFF
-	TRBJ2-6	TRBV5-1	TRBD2	TGCGCCAGCAGCCCACCCGGTGGGGGAGGGTATCTCCTGACTTTC	CASSPPGGGGYLLTF
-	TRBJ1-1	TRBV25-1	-	TGTGCCAGCAGTGAATACACAGGGAGTGTCACTGAAGCTTTCTTT	CASSEYTGSVTEAFF
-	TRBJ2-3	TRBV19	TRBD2	TGTGCCACCCGACTAGCGGGGGGTACGGCGCAGTATTTT	CATRLAGGTAQYF
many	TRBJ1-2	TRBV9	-	TGTGCCAGCGGCTTGACAGAAAACTATGGCTACACCTTC	CASGLTENYGYTF
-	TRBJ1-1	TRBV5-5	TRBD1	TGTGCCAGCAGCCTGGACAGGGCCCGGGGCACTGAAGCTTTCTTT	CASSLDRARGTEAFF
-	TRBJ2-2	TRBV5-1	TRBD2	TGCGCCAGCAGCACAAGCGGGATGAACACCGGGGAGCTGTTTTTT	CASSTSGMNTGELFF
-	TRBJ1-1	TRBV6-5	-	TGTGCCAGCAGTTACTACACAGGTACCCTGAACACTGAAGCTTTCTTT	CASSYYTGTLNTEAFF
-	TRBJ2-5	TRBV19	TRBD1	TGTGCCAGTAGTGTAAAGGCCCCGGGACAGGGGGCTGTAGAGACCCAGTACTTC	CASSVKAPGQGAVETQYF
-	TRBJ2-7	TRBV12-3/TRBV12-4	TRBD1	TGTGCCAGCAGTCGGACAGGAGCCTACGAGCAGTACTTC	CASSRTGAYEQYF
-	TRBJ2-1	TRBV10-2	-	TGCGCCAGCAGCACCCTAGCGATTCCGAACAATGAGCAGTTCTTC	CASSTLAIPNNEQFF
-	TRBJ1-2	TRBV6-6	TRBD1	TGTGCCAGCAGTTATGGACAGGGGAACTATGGCTACACCTTC	CASSYGQGNYGYTF
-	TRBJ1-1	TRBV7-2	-	TGTGCCAGCAGCTCGAACAGGAACACTGAAGCTTTCTTT	CASSSNRNTEAFF
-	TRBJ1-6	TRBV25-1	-	TGTGCCAGCGCCAGCCCAGGAAATAATTCACCCCTCCACTTT	CASASPGNNSPLHF
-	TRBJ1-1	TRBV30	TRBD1	TGTGCCTGGAGTGGGGACAGGAGGAACACTGAAGCTTTCTTT	CAWSGDRRNTEAFF
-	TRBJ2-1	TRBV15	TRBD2	TGTGCCACCAGCAGAGATATCCCAACTAGCGGGGGGCAAGTCTACAATGAGCAGTTCTTC	CATSRDIPTSGGQVYNEQFF
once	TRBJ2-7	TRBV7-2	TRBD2	TGTGCCAGCAGCTTACACCTAGCGGGGGGCCTAGCCTACGAGCAGTACTTC	CASSLHLAGGLAYEQYF
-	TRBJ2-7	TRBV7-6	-	TGTGCCAGCAGCTCCTCACAGGGCGCCGAGCAGTACTTC	CASSSSQGAEQYF
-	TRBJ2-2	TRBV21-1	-	TGTGCCAGCAGCACCGGGAGGCTCCCGAGGGGAACCGGGGAGCTGTTTTTT	CASSTGRLPRGTGELFF
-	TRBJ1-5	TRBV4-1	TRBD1	TGCGCCAGCAGGGAATTAAGGGGGCCTGGCAATCAGCCCCAGCATTTT	CASRELRGPGNQPQHF
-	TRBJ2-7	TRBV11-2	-	TGTGCCAGCAGCTTAGAAGGGCCAGGGAAAGGCGAGCAGTACTTC	CASSLEGPGKGEQYF
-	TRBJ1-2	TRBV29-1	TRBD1	TGCAGCGTTGAAGGGTCGACAGGGAGAGGCTACACCTTC	CSVEGSTGRGYTF
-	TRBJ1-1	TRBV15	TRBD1	TGTGCCACCAGCAGAATACAGGGGATGAACACTGAAGCTTTCTTT	CATSRIQGMNTEAFF
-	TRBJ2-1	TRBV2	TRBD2	TGTGCCAGCGGAGGGACTAGCGGGGGACACAATGAGCAGTTCTTC	CASGGTSGGHNEQFF
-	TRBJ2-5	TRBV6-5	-	TGTGCCAGCGCCAGGGAACAAGAGACCCAGTACTTC	CASAREQETQYF
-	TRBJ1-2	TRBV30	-	TGTGCCTGGAGTGCCGAGGGGGACCCCTGTACCTTC	CAWSAEGDPCTF
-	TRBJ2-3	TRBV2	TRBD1	TGTGCCAGCAGCAGACAGGGGGCGAGGACAGATACGCAGTATTTT	CASSRQGARTDTQYF
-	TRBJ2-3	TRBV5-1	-	TGCGCCAGCAGCTCGGGGAGTGGGGGAGCTAGGGGGACAGATACGCAGTATTTT	CASSSGSGGARGTDTQYF